Described below is a single T cell receptor beta chain sequence and its context. Antigen unknown. The CDR3 sequence is 16 residues long. V was clipped by 3 bases and J by 6 bases; unmatched bases: 13. CDR1 is SGHKS, CDR2 YYEKEE, per germline (reference sequence). Time point defined: patch test 3, about 24 weeks after DPC sensitization. Treatment specified: therapeutic diphenylcyclopropenone sensitization with weekly scalp DPC. Blood collection happened ahead of applying each patch test. Under the authors' procedure: Individual samples carried between roughly 23,224 and 700,000 TCRs, with 95,638 as the median. TCRdb reanalysed the RACE reads using MiXCR and keeps one entry per CDR3 protein. TCRdb assigned the V and J calls; the authors' analysis was not used. The sample contains roughly 50,000 distinct CDR3 sequences, roughly a tenth of which appear only once. This sample stems from a study of human T cells and chemical hapten exposure. Study overall: A patient group, mainly female, showed alopecia areata, totalis or universalis. Whole-study findings and limits: Expanded TCRs created a significantly greater count of big CDR3 similarity clusters than controls did.

This chain joins TRBV5-5 and TRBJ1-1; 8 nucleotides align to TRBD1. This sequence originates from a middle-aged woman with alopecia areata. Some clones in this sample may be carry-over from other donors' samples. The sample consisted of whole blood, taken in connection with sensitization to the hapten diphenylcyclopropenone (DPC). Here the CDR3 reads CASSSYSGGLAAEAFF. CDR3 DNA: TGTGCCAGCAGCTCATATTCAGGGGGCCTAGCGGCTGAAGCTTTCTTT. Full variable domain (outside the CDR3, taken from reference TRBV5-5 and TRBJ1-1): DAGVTQSPTHLIKTRGQQVTLRCSPISGHKSVSWYQQVLGQGPQFIFQYYEKEERGRGNFPDRFSARQFPNYSSELNVNALLLGDSALYLCASSSYSGGLAAEAFFGQGTRLTVV.